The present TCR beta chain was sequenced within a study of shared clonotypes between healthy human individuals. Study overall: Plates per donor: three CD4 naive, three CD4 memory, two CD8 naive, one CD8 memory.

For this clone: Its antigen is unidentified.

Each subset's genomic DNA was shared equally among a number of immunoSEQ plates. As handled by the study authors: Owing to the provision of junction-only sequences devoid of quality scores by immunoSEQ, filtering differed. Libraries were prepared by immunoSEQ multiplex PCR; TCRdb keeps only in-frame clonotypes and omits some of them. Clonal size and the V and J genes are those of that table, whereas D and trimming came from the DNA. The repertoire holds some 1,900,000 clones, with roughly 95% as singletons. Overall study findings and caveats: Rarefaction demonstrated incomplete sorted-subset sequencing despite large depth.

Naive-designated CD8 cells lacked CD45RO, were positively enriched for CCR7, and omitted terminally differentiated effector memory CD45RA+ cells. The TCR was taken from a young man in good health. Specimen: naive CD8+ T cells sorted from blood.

CDR3 region: CASSDQIAGGPGETQYF. For the CDR3, the DNA is TGCGCCAGCAGCGACCAAATAGCGGGAGGGCCTGGGGAGACCCAGTACTTC. The genes are TRBV5-1 and TRBJ2-5; 11 bases line up with TRBD2. V was pared by 4 bases and J by 5 bases, with 13 bases of the junction left unmatched. This CDR3 contains 17 residues. Germline V gene sequence: CDR1 SGHRS, CDR2 YFSETQ.